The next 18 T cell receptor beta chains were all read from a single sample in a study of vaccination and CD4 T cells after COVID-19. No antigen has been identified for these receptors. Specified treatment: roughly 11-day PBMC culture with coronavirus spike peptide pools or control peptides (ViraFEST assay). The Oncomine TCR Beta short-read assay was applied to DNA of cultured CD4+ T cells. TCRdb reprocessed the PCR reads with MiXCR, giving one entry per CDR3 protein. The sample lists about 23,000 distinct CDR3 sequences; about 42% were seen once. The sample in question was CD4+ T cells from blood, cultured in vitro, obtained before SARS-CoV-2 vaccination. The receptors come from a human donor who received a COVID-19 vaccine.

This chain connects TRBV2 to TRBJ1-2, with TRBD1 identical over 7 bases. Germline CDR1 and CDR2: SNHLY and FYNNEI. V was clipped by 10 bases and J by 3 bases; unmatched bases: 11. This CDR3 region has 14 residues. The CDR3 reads CATREGASYYGYTF. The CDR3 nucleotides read TGTGCCACCCGGGAGGGGGCGTCGTACTATGGCTACACCTTC.

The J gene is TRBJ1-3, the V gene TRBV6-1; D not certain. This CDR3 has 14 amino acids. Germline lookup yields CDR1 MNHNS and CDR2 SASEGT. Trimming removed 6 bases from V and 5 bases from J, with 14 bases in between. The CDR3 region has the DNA TGTGCCAGCAGCCCTACCGGACGGAGAAACACCATATATTTT. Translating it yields CASSPTGRRNTIYF.

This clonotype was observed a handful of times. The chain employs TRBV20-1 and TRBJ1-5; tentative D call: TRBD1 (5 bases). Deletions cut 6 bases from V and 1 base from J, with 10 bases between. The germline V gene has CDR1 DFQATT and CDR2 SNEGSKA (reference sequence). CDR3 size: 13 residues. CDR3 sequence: CSALPGSNQPQHF. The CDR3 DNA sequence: TGCAGTGCGCTCCCAGGGAGCAATCAGCCCCAGCATTTT.

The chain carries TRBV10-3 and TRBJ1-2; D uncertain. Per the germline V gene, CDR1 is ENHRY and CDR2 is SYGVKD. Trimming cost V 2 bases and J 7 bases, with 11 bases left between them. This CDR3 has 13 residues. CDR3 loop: CAISENVESGYTF. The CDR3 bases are TGTGCCATCAGTGAGAATGTGGAGTCTGGCTACACCTTC.

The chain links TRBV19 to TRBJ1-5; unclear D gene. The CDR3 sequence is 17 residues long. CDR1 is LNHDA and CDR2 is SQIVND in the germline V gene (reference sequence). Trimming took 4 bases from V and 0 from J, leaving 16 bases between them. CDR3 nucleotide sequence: TGTGCCAGTAGTAAAAGTACCACATGGGATAGCAATCAGCCCCAGCATTTT. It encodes CASSKSTTWDSNQPQHF.

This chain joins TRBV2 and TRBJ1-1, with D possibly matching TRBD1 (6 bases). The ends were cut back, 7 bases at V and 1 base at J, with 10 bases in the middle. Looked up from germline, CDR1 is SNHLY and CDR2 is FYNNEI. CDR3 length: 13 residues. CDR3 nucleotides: TGTGCCAGCATCTTACAGGGGAACACTGAAGCTTTCTTT. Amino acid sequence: CASILQGNTEAFF.

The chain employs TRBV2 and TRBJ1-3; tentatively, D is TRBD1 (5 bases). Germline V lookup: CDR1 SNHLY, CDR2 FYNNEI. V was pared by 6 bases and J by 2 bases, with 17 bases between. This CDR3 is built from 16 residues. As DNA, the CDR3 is TGTGCCAGCAGCCGCCTGGGGACCTCTACTGGAAACACCATATATTTT. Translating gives CASSRLGTSTGNTIYF.

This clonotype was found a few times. This chain's CDR3 is CSARDGTDPGAFF. In DNA, the CDR3 is TGCAGTGCTAGAGATGGCACAGACCCTGGTGCTTTCTTT. This rearrangement joins TRBV20-1 to TRBJ1-1, with D unresolved. The V and J ends lost 0 bases and 11 bases respectively, with 16 bases between them. This CDR3 spans 13 amino acids. Germline-derived CDR1 and CDR2 are DFQATT and SNEGSKA (reference sequence).

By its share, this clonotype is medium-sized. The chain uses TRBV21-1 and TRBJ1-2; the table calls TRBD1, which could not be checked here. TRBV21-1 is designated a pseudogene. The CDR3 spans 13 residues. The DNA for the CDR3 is TGTGCCAGCAGGGATCCCGGGGACTATGGCTACACCTTC. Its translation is CASRDPGDYGYTF.

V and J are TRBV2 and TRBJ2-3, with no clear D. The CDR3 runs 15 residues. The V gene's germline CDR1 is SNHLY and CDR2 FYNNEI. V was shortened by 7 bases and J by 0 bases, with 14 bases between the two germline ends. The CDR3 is CASKFSTRSTDTQYF. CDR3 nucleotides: TGTGCCAGCAAGTTCAGCACTCGAAGCACAGATACGCAGTATTTT.

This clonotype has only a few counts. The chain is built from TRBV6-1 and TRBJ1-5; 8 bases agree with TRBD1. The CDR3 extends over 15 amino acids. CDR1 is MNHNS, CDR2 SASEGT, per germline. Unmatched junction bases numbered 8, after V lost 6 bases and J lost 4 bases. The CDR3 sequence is CASSRTGMGNQPQHF. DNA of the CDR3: TGTGCCAGCAGCAGGACAGGGATGGGAAATCAGCCCCAGCATTTT.

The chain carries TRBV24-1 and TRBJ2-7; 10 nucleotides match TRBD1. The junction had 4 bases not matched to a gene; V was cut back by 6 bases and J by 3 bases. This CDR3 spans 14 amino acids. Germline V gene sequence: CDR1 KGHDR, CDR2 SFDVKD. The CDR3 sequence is CATSPGQGIYEQYF. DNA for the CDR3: TGTGCCACCAGTCCGGGACAGGGGATCTACGAGCAGTACTTC.

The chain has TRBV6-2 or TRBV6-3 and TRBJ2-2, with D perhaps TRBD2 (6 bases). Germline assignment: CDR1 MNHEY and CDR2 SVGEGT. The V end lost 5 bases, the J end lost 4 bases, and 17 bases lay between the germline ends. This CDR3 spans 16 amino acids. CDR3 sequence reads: CASSRRLVRGTGELFF. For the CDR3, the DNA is TGTGCCAGCAGTCGACGACTAGTTAGAGGCACCGGGGAGCTGTTTTTT.

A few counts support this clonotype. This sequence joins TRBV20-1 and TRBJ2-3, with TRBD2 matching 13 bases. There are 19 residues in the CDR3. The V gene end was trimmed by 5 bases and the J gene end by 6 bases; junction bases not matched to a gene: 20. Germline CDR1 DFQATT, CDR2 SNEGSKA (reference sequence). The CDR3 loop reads CSALSRPPGLAGVGDTQYF. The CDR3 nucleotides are TGCAGTGCTCTCTCCCGCCCCCCCGGACTAGCGGGGGTCGGGGATACGCAGTATTTT.

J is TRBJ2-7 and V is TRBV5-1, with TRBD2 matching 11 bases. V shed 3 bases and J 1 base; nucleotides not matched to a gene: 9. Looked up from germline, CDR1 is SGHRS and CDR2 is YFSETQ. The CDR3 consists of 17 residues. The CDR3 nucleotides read TGCGCCAGCAGCTCGACTAGCGGGACAGTTAGTTCCTACGAGCAGTACTTC. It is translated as CASSSTSGTVSSYEQYF.

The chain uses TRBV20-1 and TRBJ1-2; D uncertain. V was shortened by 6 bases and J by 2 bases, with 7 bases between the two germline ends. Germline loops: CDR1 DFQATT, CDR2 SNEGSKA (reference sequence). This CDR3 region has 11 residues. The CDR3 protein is CSAHDNYGYTF. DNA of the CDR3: TGCAGTGCCCATGACAACTATGGCTACACCTTC.

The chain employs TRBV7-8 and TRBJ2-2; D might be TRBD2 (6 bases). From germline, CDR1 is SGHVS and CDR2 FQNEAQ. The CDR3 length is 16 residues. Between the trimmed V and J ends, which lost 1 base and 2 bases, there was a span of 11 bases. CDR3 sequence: CASSLVGGVNTGELFF. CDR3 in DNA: TGTGCCAGCAGCTTAGTCGGGGGAGTTAACACCGGGGAGCTGTTTTTT.

In nucleotides, the CDR3 is TGCGCCAGCACTCTGACCTTCACGGGGGAGACCCAGTACTTC. Protein product: CASTLTFTGETQYF. The V and J genes are TRBV5-1 and TRBJ2-5; D perhaps matches TRBD2 (5 bases). Germline V lookup: CDR1 SGHRS, CDR2 YFSETQ. V lost 6 bases and J lost 5, with 17 bases in between. The CDR3 has 14 amino acids.